These T cell receptor beta chains were read from a single sample in a study of T cells in tuberculosis. Profiling relied on immunoSEQ multiplex PCR, and the TCRdb table lists in-frame clones only, not all of them. Here the sample spans about 49,000 clones, 90% to 95% being singletons. The sample in question was PBMCs, obtained at tuberculosis diagnosis. These receptor sequences come from an adult with tuberculosis. Each CDR3 is given with its conserved first and last residue. The D gene is left open where the match is weak. Rows give clone size only sometimes, using once, few, many, or a class for an expanded clone.

J gene,clone size,D gene,V gene,CDR3 protein,CDR3 DNA
TRBJ2-3,-,TRBD2,TRBV30,CAWAGGADTQYF,TGTGCCTGGGCGGGAGGGGCAGATACGCAGTATTTT
TRBJ2-2,-,-,TRBV19,CASSTPTGELFF,TGTGCCAGTAGTACTCCCACCGGGGAGCTGTTTTTT
TRBJ1-2,-,-,TRBV7-9,CASSFNSYYGYTF,TGTGCCAGCAGCTTTAACAGTTACTATGGCTACACCTTC
TRBJ2-1,-,TRBD2,TRBV11-3,CASSLDHIGGEQFF,TGTGCCAGCAGCTTAGATCATATCGGGGGGGAGCAGTTCTTC
TRBJ1-5,-,-,TRBV7-9,CASSLGNSNQPQHF,TGTGCCAGCAGCTTAGGTAATAGCAATCAGCCCCAGCATTTT
TRBJ1-2,-,TRBD1,TRBV14,CASSQDRGGYGYTF,TGTGCCAGCAGCCAGGACAGGGGAGGATATGGCTACACCTTC
TRBJ1-2,-,-,TRBV27,CASSPYSGQMGGYTF,TGTGCCAGCAGTCCGTATTCGGGACAAATGGGGGGCTACACCTTC
TRBJ1-4,-,-,TRBV30,CAWREVRGNEKLFF,TGTGCCTGGCGAGAGGTGCGGGGTAATGAAAAACTGTTTTTT
TRBJ2-2,once,TRBD2,TRBV9,CASSPHATGGSTGELFF,TGTGCCAGCAGCCCCCACGCGACGGGGGGATCCACCGGGGAGCTGTTTTTT
TRBJ2-2,few,TRBD1,TRBV19,CATQDRAVGELFF,TGTGCCACCCAGGACAGGGCGGTCGGGGAGCTGTTTTTT
TRBJ1-2,-,-,TRBV10-3,CAISEAKPGGANYGYTF,TGTGCCATCAGTGAGGCAAAACCGGGGGGCGCTAACTATGGCTACACCTTC
TRBJ1-5,-,-,TRBV21-1,CASSLYGDRLSNQPQHF,TGTGCCAGCAGCCTCTACGGGGACAGGCTTAGCAATCAGCCCCAGCATTTT
TRBJ2-2,-,TRBD2,TRBV7-2,CASSMGLAGPGELFF,TGTGCCAGCAGCATGGGACTAGCGGGTCCCGGGGAGCTGTTTTTT
TRBJ1-5,-,-,TRBV6-6,CASSPRAGQPQHF,TGTGCCAGCAGCCCCCGAGCGGGTCAGCCCCAGCATTTT
TRBJ2-7,once,-,TRBV27,CASSLQVSPTYEQYF,TGTGCCAGCAGTTTACAGGTTTCCCCCACCTACGAGCAGTACTTC
TRBJ2-7,-,TRBD1,TRBV7-6,CASSRGQGSEQYF,TGTGCCAGCAGCCGAGGACAGGGGAGCGAGCAGTACTTC
TRBJ1-2,-,TRBD1,TRBV7-9,CASSFGTGGSFNYGYTF,TGTGCCAGCAGCTTCGGGACAGGGGGCAGCTTTAACTATGGCTACACCTTC
TRBJ2-7,-,-,TRBV11-2,CASSARLERYEQYF,TGTGCCAGCAGCGCAAGACTAGAACGGTACGAGCAGTACTTC
TRBJ2-7,-,TRBD2,TRBV30,CAWSAISGRSLEQYF,TGTGCCTGGAGTGCAATTAGCGGGAGAAGCCTCGAGCAGTACTTC
TRBJ2-1,-,TRBD2,TRBV27,CASTSGAYNEQFF,TGTGCCAGCACTAGCGGGGCCTACAATGAGCAGTTCTTC
TRBJ2-7,-,TRBD1,TRBV28,CASSPYNGTGLSYEQYF,TGTGCCAGCAGTCCCTACAACGGGACAGGGCTATCCTACGAGCAGTACTTC
TRBJ1-3,-,-,TRBV11-2,CASSSGGGSGNTIYF,TGTGCCAGCAGCTCGGGGGGGGGCTCTGGAAACACCATATATTTT
TRBJ2-7,-,TRBD2,TRBV29-1,CSGLAESSYEQYF,TGCAGCGGCCTAGCGGAAAGCTCCTACGAGCAGTACTTC
TRBJ1-1,-,TRBD1,TRBV28,CASSLWTGGDTEAFF,TGTGCCAGCAGTCTTTGGACAGGAGGGGACACTGAAGCTTTCTTT
TRBJ1-5,-,TRBD1,TRBV6-5,CASSFKTGVQPQHF,TGTGCCAGCAGTTTCAAAACAGGGGTCCAGCCCCAGCATTTT
TRBJ1-1,-,-,TRBV30,CAARVRIVDTEAFF,TGTGCCGCGAGGGTAAGGATCGTTGACACTGAAGCTTTCTTT
TRBJ1-5,once,-,TRBV4-1,CASNQETRPNSNQPQHF,TGCGCCAGCAACCAAGAAACCAGGCCTAATAGCAATCAGCCCCAGCATTTT
TRBJ1-5,-,TRBD1,TRBV28,CASSLTGTGNYPFGNQPQHF,TGTGCCAGCAGTTTAACTGGGACAGGGAATTACCCTTTCGGCAATCAGCCCCAGCATTTT
TRBJ2-1,-,-,TRBV27,CASSLQPSLAPFF,TGTGCCAGCAGTTTACAACCGTCGCTAGCGCCGTTCTTC
TRBJ2-4,-,-,TRBV30,CAWKPGLAKNIQYF,TGTGCCTGGAAGCCAGGGCTAGCCAAAAACATTCAGTACTTC
TRBJ2-1,-,-,TRBV30,CAWSRVESAEQFF,TGTGCCTGGAGTAGAGTAGAATCTGCTGAGCAGTTCTTC
TRBJ2-5,-,-,TRBV7-2,CASSLQGIEAETQYF,TGTGCCAGCAGCTTACAGGGGATTGAGGCAGAGACCCAGTACTTC
TRBJ2-5,-,TRBD2,TRBV6-6,CASSYSGTRGETQYF,TGTGCCAGCAGTTACTCGGGGACTAGGGGGGAGACCCAGTACTTC
TRBJ1-1,-,-,TRBV6-4,CASSDSYPGSTAFF,TGTGCCAGCAGTGACTCGTACCCGGGGAGTACGGCTTTCTTT
TRBJ1-5,-,-,TRBV6-1,CASETLNQPQHF,TGTGCCAGCGAAACTCTCAATCAGCCCCAGCATTTT
TRBJ2-1,-,-,TRBV2,CASSGFQGISYNEQFF,TGTGCCAGCAGTGGGTTTCAGGGGATATCCTACAATGAGCAGTTCTTC
TRBJ1-5,-,TRBD1,TRBV18,CASSTDRANQPQHF,TGTGCCAGCTCGACGGACAGGGCCAATCAGCCCCAGCATTTT
TRBJ2-4,-,TRBD1,TRBV4-3,CASSQGDGTGFLAKNIQYF,TGCGCCAGCAGCCAAGGGGACGGGACAGGGTTTCTAGCCAAAAACATTCAGTACTTC
TRBJ1-5,-,-,TRBV18,CASSPVLNQPQHF,TGTGCCAGCTCACCAGTCCTTAATCAGCCCCAGCATTTT
TRBJ1-4,-,TRBD1,TRBV11-2,CASSTGTGGYEKLFF,TGTGCCAGCAGCACCGGGACAGGGGGATATGAAAAACTGTTTTTT
TRBJ2-1,once,TRBD2,TRBV27,CATGLAGYNEQFF,TGTGCCACCGGACTAGCGGGCTACAATGAGCAGTTCTTC
TRBJ2-7,-,TRBD1,TRBV30,CAWNPGQGYEQYF,TGTGCCTGGAATCCGGGACAGGGCTACGAGCAGTACTTC
TRBJ2-1,-,-,TRBV9,CASSAGRTAHEQFF,TGTGCCAGCAGCGCTGGAAGGACAGCCCATGAGCAGTTCTTC
TRBJ1-2,-,-,TRBV11-2,CASSLERSGYYGYTF,TGTGCCAGCAGCTTAGAGAGATCAGGCTACTATGGCTACACCTTC
TRBJ1-1,few,-,TRBV20-1,CSARQNTEAFF,TGCAGTGCTAGACAGAACACTGAAGCTTTCTTT
TRBJ2-2,-,TRBD2,TRBV6-1,CASSTTSGSAGELFF,TGTGCCAGCAGTACGACTAGCGGGAGTGCCGGGGAGCTGTTTTTT
TRBJ2-1,-,-,TRBV18,CASSLVGTDNEQFF,TGTGCCAGCTCCCTGGTAGGGACTGACAATGAGCAGTTCTTC
TRBJ2-1,-,TRBD2,TRBV6-5,CATGDGGRDEQFF,TGTGCCACTGGGGACGGCGGGAGGGATGAGCAGTTCTTC
TRBJ2-3,few,-,TRBV27,CASSLSAGTDTQYF,TGTGCCAGCAGTTTATCGGCAGGGACAGATACGCAGTATTTT
TRBJ1-1,once,-,TRBV5-1,CASSLDSGTEAFF,TGCGCCAGCAGCTTGGACAGCGGGACTGAAGCTTTCTTT
TRBJ2-1,-,-,TRBV7-9,CASSLGVRSVYSHEQFF,TGTGCCAGCAGCCTAGGGGTCAGATCGGTATATAGCCATGAGCAGTTCTTC